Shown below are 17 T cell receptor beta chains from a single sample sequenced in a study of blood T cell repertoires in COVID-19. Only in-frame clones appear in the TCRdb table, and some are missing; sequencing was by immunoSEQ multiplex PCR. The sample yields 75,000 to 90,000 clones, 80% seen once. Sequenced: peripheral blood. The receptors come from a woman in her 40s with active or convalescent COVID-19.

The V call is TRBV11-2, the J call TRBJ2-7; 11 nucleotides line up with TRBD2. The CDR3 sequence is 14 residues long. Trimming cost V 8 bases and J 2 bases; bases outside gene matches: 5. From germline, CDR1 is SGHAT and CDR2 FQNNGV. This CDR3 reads CASGKLAGAYEQYF. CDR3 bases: TGTGCCAGCGGAAAACTAGCGGGAGCCTACGAGCAGTACTTC.

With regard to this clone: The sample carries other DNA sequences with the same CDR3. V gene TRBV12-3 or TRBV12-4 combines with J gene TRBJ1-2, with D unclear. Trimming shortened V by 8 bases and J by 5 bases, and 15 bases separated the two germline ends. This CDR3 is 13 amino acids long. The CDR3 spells CASATSFNYGYTF. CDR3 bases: TGTGCCAGCGCGACATCGTTCAATTATGGCTACACCTTC.

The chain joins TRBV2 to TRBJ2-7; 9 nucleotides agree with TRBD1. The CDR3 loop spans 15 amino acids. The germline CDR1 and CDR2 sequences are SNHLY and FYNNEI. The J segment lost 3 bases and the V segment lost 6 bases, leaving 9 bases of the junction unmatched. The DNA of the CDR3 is TGTGCCAGCAGGGGAGCCGGGACAGGGCTCTACGAGCAGTACTTC. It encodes CASRGAGTGLYEQYF.

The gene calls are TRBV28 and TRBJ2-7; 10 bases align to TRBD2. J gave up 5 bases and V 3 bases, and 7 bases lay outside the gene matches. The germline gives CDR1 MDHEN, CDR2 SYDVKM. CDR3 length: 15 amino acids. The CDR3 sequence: CASSFSLAGAHEQYF. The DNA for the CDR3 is TGTGCCAGCAGTTTTTCCCTAGCGGGGGCCCACGAGCAGTACTTC.

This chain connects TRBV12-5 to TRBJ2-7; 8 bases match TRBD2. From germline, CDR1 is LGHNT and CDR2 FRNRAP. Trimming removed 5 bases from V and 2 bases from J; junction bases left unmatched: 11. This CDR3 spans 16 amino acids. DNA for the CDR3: TGTGCTAGTGGTCCCTCTCCGGGACTAGTCGCCTACGAGCAGTACTTC. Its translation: CASGPSPGLVAYEQYF.

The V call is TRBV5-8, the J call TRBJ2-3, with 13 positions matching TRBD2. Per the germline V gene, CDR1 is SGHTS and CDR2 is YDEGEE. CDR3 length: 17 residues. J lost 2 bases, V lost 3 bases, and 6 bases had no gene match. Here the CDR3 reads CASSSGLAGASTDTQYF. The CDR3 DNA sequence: TGTGCCAGCAGCTCAGGACTAGCGGGGGCATCCACAGATACGCAGTATTTT.

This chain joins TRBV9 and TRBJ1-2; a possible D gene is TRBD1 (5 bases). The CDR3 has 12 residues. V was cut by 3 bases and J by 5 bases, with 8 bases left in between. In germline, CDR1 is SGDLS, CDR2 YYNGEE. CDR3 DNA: TGTGCCAGCAGCGGCAGGGTATATGGCTACACCTTC. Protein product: CASSGRVYGYTF.

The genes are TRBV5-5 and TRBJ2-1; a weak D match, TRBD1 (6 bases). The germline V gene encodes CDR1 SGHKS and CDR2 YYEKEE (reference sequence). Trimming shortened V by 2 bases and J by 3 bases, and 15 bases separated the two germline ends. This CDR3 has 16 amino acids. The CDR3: CASSFSGDWGYNEQFF. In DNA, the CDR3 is TGTGCCAGCAGCTTCTCAGGGGATTGGGGCTACAATGAGCAGTTCTTC. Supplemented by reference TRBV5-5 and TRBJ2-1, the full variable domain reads DAGVTQSPTHLIKTRGQQVTLRCSPISGHKSVSWYQQVLGQGPQFIFQYYEKEERGRGNFPDRFSARQFPNYSSELNVNALLLGDSALYLCASSFSGDWGYNEQFFGPGTRLTVL.

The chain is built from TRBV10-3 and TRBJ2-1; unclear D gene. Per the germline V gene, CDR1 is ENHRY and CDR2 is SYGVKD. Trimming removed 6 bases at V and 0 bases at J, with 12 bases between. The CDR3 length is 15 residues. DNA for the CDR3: TGTGCCATCAGCGTGGCTGGCATCTCCTACAATGAGCAGTTCTTC. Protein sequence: CAISVAGISYNEQFF.

This CDR3 is CASSPGLFSYEQYF. CDR3 coding DNA: TGTGCCAGCAGCCCAGGGTTATTTTCCTACGAGCAGTACTTC. This chain uses TRBV5-5 with TRBJ2-7; D might be TRBD1 (5 bases). This CDR3 region has 14 residues. From germline, CDR1 is SGHKS and CDR2 YYEKEE (reference sequence). Between the trimmed V and J ends, which lost 4 bases and 1 base, there was a span of 12 bases.

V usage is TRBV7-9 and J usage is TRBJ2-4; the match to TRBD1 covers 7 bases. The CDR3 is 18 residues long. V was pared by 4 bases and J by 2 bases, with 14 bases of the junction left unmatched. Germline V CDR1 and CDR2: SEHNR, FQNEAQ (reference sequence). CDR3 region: CASSSPAQSTGTKNIQYF. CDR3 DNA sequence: TGTGCCAGCAGCTCGCCGGCACAGTCGACAGGGACCAAAAACATTCAGTACTTC. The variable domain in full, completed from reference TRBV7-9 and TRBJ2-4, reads DTGVSQNPRHKITKRGQNVTFRCDPISEHNRLYWYRQTLGQGPEFLTYFQNEAQLEKSRLLSDRFSAERPKGSFSTLEIQRTEQGDSAMYLCASSSPAQSTGTKNIQYFGAGTRLSVL.

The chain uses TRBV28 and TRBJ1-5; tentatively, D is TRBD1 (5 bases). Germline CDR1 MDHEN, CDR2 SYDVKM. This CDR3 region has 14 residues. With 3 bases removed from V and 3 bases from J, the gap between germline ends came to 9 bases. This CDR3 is CASSFPGSNQPQHF. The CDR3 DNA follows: TGTGCCAGCAGTTTCCCAGGGTCCAATCAGCCCCAGCATTTT.

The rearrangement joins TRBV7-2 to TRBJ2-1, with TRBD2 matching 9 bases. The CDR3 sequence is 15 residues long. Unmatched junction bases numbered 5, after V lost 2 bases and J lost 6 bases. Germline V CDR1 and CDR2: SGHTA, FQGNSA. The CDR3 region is CASSLMGLATNEQFF. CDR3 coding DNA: TGTGCCAGCAGCTTAATGGGACTAGCTACCAATGAGCAGTTCTTC.

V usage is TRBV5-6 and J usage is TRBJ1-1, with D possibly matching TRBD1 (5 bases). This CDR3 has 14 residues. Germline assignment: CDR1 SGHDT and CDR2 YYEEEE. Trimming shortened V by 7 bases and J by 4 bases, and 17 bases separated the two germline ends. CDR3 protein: CASSKGTRVTEAFF. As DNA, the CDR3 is TGTGCCAGCTCGAAAGGGACTCGGGTCACTGAAGCTTTCTTT.

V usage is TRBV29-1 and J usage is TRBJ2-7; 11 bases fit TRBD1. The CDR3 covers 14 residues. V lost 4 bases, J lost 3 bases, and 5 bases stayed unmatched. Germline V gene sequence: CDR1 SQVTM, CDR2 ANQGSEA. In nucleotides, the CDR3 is TGCAGCGTTGTATTGGGACAGGGGGGCTACGAGCAGTACTTC. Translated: CSVVLGQGGYEQYF.

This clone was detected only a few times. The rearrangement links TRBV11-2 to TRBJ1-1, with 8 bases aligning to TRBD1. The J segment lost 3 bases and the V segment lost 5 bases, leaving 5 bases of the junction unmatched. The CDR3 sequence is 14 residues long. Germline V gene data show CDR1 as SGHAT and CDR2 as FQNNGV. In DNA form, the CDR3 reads TGTGCCAGCAGCCCCAGGGGGCGGCACACTGAAGCTTTCTTT. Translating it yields CASSPRGRHTEAFF.

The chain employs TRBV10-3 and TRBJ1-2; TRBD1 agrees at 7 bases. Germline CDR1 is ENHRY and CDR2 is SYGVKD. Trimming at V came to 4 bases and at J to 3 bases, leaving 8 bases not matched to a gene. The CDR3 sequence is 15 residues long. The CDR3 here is CAISAAGGKDYGYTF. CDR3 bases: TGTGCCATCAGTGCTGCAGGGGGTAAGGACTATGGCTACACCTTC.